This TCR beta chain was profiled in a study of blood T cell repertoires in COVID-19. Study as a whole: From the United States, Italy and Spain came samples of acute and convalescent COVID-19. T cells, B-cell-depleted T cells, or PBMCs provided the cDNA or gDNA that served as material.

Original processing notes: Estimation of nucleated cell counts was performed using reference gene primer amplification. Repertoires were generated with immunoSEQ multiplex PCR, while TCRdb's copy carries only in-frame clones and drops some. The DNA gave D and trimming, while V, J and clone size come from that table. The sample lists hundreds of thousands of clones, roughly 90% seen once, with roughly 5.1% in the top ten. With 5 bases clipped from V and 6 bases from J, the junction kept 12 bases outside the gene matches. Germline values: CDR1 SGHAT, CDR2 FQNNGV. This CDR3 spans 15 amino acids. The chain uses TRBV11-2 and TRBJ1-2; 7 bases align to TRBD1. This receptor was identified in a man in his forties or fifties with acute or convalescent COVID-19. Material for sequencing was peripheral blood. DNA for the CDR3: TGTGCCAGCAGCCAAATCAGACGACAGGGAGATGGCTACACCTTC. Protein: CASSQIRRQGDGYTF.